Below, one T cell receptor (beta chain) is given with its context. Its antigen is not identified. This sample was included in a study of human T cells and chemical hapten exposure. About the study: For the roughly 25-week duration of the study, patients were given weekly doses of diphenylcyclopropenone on the scalp.

Per germline, CDR1 SQVTM and CDR2 ANQGSEA. The CDR3 consists of 13 residues. With V trimmed by 7 bases and J by 8 bases, 13 bases remained unmatched. Study outcomes and limitations: Expanded TCRs created a significantly greater count of big CDR3 similarity clusters than controls did. With patch test score, the counts of PT1 expanded TCRs showed a positive correlation.

As handled by the study authors: A typical sample had some 96,000 TCRs, with 23,224 to 690,600 overall. One entry per CDR3 protein results from TCRdb running MiXCR on the RACE reads. The V and J calls were not made by the authors but by TCRdb's processing. The data contain about 80,000 distinct CDR3 sequences, less than 15% of them seen just once; the ten biggest clones take up roughly 4.5%. The time point was: pre-sensitization, week 0. Documented treatment: therapeutic diphenylcyclopropenone sensitization with weekly scalp DPC. The genes are TRBV29-1 and TRBJ1-2; 7 positions match TRBD1. This clonotype was sampled from a woman between 50 and 59 years old with alopecia areata. Some clones in this sample may be carry-over from other donors' samples. This material consisted of whole blood, taken in connection with sensitization to the hapten diphenylcyclopropenone (DPC). DNA for the CDR3: TGCAGCGCGAGACAGGGTCTCCGAGAAGGCTACACCTTC. It specifies CSARQGLREGYTF.